The 4 T cell receptor beta chains listed next were all sequenced from one sample in a study of OX40 agonist ivuxolimab in advanced cancers. Method: immunoSEQ multiplex PCR; TCRdb's copy keeps in-frame clones and lacks some. The table records approximately 46,000 clones, around 80% of them present only once. The specimen comprised CD4+ or CD8+ T cells sorted from blood, sampled in a trial of the OX40 agonist ivuxolimab. These receptors were obtained from an adult with an advanced solid tumor such as melanoma, head and neck, liver or kidney cancer.

This clone was picked up a small number of times. V usage is TRBV2 and J usage is TRBJ2-7; D uncertain. The germline V and J ends were trimmed by 8 bases and 5 bases, with 13 bases remaining between them. Germline CDR1 SNHLY, CDR2 FYNNEI. This CDR3 contains 12 residues. The CDR3 reads CASSRQVHEQYF. In DNA, the CDR3 is TGTGCCAGCTCCCGGCAGGTCCACGAGCAGTACTTC.

This clone was observed many times. The genes are TRBV30 and TRBJ1-3; D unresolved. V was cut by 2 bases and J by 8 bases, with 7 bases left in between. The CDR3 runs 11 residues. Germline values: CDR1 GTSNPN, CDR2 SVGIG (reference sequence). DNA for the CDR3: TGTGCCTGGAGTAAGGATCACACCATATATTTT. Amino acids: CAWSKDHTIYF.

In this sample, this clone turned up a few times. The rearrangement joins TRBV6-5 to TRBJ1-2; D is unclear. Germline V gene sequence: CDR1 MNHEY, CDR2 SVGAGI. CDR3 length: 13 amino acids. The V and J ends lost 2 bases and 4 bases respectively, with 8 bases between them. Here the CDR3 reads CASSYRRAYGYTF. CDR3 nucleotide sequence: TGTGCCAGCAGTTACCGGAGGGCCTATGGCTACACCTTC.

The DNA for the CDR3 is TGTGCCTGGAGCAGGGGGCTAAATCAGCCCCAGCATTTT. Its translation: CAWSRGLNQPQHF. This sequence joins TRBV30 and TRBJ1-5; 8 bases are a match to TRBD1. CDR1 is GTSNPN and CDR2 is SVGIG in the germline V gene (reference sequence). Trimming at V came to 3 bases and at J to 4 bases, leaving 2 bases not matched to a gene. The CDR3 is 13 amino acids.